The 11 T cell receptor beta chains below were found in one sample sequenced in a study of cytomegalovirus exposure and HLA in healthy donors. The method was immunoSEQ multiplex PCR; TCRdb's version includes in-frame clones alone and lacks a portion of them. The table has 130,000 to 150,000 clones, around nine tenths seen once; the top ten hold approximately 7.5%. The sample comprised PBMCs. Source of these receptors: a woman aged 18-29 years in good health and CMV-seropositive.

The genes are TRBV6-5 and TRBJ2-7, with D possibly TRBD2 on 5 matching bases. The germline gives CDR1 MNHEY, CDR2 SVGAGI. The germline V and J ends were trimmed by 5 bases and 0 bases, with 11 bases remaining between them. The CDR3 totals 14 residues. For the CDR3, the DNA is TGTGCCAGCAGTAGGCGGGCGTACTCCTACGAGCAGTACTTC. As protein: CASSRRAYSYEQYF.

The CDR3 region is CASSSLAGANTGELFF. The CDR3 DNA is TGTGCCAGCAGCTCCCTAGCGGGCGCGAACACCGGGGAGCTGTTTTTT. The rearrangement uses TRBV7-8 and TRBJ2-2, with 8 bases that match TRBD2. The CDR3 totals 16 residues. Germline assignment: CDR1 SGHVS and CDR2 FQNEAQ. V shed 4 bases, J shed 0 bases, and the junction held 4 bases outside the gene matches.

This clone was seen only once. J is TRBJ2-7 and V is TRBV29-1; D remains ambiguous. The CDR3 loop spans 12 amino acids. The V gene lost 6 bases and the J gene lost 4 bases, with 13 bases spanning the gap. Per germline, CDR1 SQVTM and CDR2 ANQGSEA. CDR3: CSVASSGYEQYF. CDR3 sequence (DNA): TGCAGCGTGGCGTCTTCAGGTTACGAGCAGTACTTC.

This clone was recorded only once. CDR3 sequence reads: CASIQGAGGLGNEQFF. The CDR3 region has the DNA TGTGCCAGCATCCAAGGAGCGGGGGGTTTGGGAAATGAGCAGTTCTTC. The chain has TRBV7-2 and TRBJ2-1, with TRBD2 matching 9 bases. The CDR3 is 16 residues long. Trimming removed 7 bases from V and 7 bases from J; junction bases left unmatched: 14. The V gene's germline CDR1 is SGHTA and CDR2 FQGNSA.

The chain couples TRBV7-8 to TRBJ1-1; D is unclear. The germline V and J ends were trimmed by 0 bases and 2 bases, with 7 bases remaining between them. Germline V gene lookup returns CDR1 SGHVS and CDR2 FQNEAQ. The CDR3 is made up of 14 amino acids. CDR3 residues: CASSLAHGNTEAFF. CDR3 DNA: TGTGCCAGCAGCTTAGCCCACGGTAACACTGAAGCTTTCTTT.

This chain links TRBV9 with TRBJ2-7, with TRBD2 identical over 7 bases. Germline values: CDR1 SGDLS, CDR2 YYNGEE. V trimming: 3 bases; J trimming: 0 bases; junction bases outside the gene matches: 6. There are 15 residues in the CDR3. CDR3: CASSAGRENSYEQYF. The CDR3 DNA reads TGTGCCAGCAGCGCAGGGAGGGAGAACTCCTACGAGCAGTACTTC.

This sequence joins TRBV19 and TRBJ1-2; maybe TRBD1 (5 bases). The V gene's germline CDR1 is LNHDA and CDR2 SQIVND (reference sequence). Trimming left V 3 bases short and J 7 bases short, with 9 bases between. The CDR3 loop spans 12 amino acids. As DNA, the CDR3 is TGTGCCAGTAGTATCGGGGGTAGTGGCTACACCTTC. Its translation: CASSIGGSGYTF.

The chain carries TRBV27 and TRBJ2-3; D might be TRBD1 (8 bases). Trimming cost V 5 bases and J 3 bases, with 18 bases left between them. CDR1 and CDR2 from the germline V gene are MNHEY and SMNVEV (reference sequence). The CDR3 runs to 16 residues. The CDR3 is CASSLDRGGVTDTQYF. The CDR3 bases are TGTGCCAGCAGTCTCGACAGGGGAGGGGTTACAGATACGCAGTATTTT.

The rearrangement uses TRBV7-2 and TRBJ1-1; D gene uncertain. Germline loops: CDR1 SGHTA, CDR2 FQGNSA. Trimming took off 2 bases at V and 0 bases at J, with 7 bases between the two ends. The CDR3 runs to 14 residues. CDR3 region: CASSLSLVNTEAFF. The CDR3 DNA is TGTGCCAGCAGCTTATCTCTCGTGAACACTGAAGCTTTCTTT.

This clone appeared once. The chain links TRBV9 to TRBJ2-1, with a weak D call TRBD1 (6 bases). V was clipped by 0 bases and J by 3 bases, with 10 bases between them. Germline V gene data show CDR1 as SGDLS and CDR2 as YYNGEE. This CDR3 spans 15 amino acids. The CDR3 spells CASSVGSRGYNEQFF. The CDR3 region has the DNA TGTGCCAGCAGCGTAGGAAGCAGGGGCTACAATGAGCAGTTCTTC.

This chain uses TRBV28 with TRBJ2-1, with TRBD2 identical over 13 bases. V shed 2 bases, J shed 9 bases, and the junction held 7 bases outside the gene matches. The germline gives CDR1 MDHEN, CDR2 SYDVKM. The CDR3 contains 16 residues. The chain's CDR3 is CASSLKTSGRAREQFF. DNA for the CDR3: TGTGCCAGCAGTTTAAAAACTAGCGGGAGGGCCCGTGAGCAGTTCTTC.